The rows below give T cell receptor beta chains drawn from one sample of a study of beta chain features in type 1 diabetes. Data came from immunoSEQ multiplex PCR; TCRdb stores just in-frame clones and leaves some out. This table has 330,000 or so clones, roughly 12% appearing once. Sequencing was performed on naive CD4+ T cells from blood. The receptors were sampled from a woman aged 18-29 years with type 1 diabetes. CDR3s include the opening cysteine and the closing phenylalanine or tryptophan. Each record gives: V gene, clone size, J gene, D gene, CDR3 protein, CDR3 DNA. The D gene is left open where the match is weak. Some rows mark clone size as missing; the rest say once, few, many or name a class of expanded clone.

>TRBV28|.|TRBJ2-7|.
CASSLRSHEQYF
TGTGCCAGCAGTTTACGGTCCCACGAGCAGTACTTC
>TRBV7-9|few|TRBJ2-5|TRBD2
CASSLPSGGETQYF
TGTGCCAGCAGCTTGCCTAGCGGGGGGGAGACCCAGTACTTC
>TRBV29-1|.|TRBJ1-2|.
CSVGGNYGYTF
TGCAGCGTTGGAGGGAACTATGGCTACACCTTC
>TRBV5-1|.|TRBJ2-3|.
CASSLPGITDTQYF
TGCGCCAGCAGCTTGCCAGGGATCACAGATACGCAGTATTTT
>TRBV11-1|.|TRBJ1-2|.
CASSAPGFGYTF
TGTGCCAGCAGCGCCCCGGGTTTTGGCTACACCTTC
>TRBV21-1|.|TRBJ2-7|.
CASSRPGEQQYF
TGTGCCAGCTCCCGACCTGGGGAGCAGCAGTACTTC
>TRBV18|.|TRBJ2-5|.
CASSPPRRRFETQYF
TGTGCCAGCTCACCACCACGTAGGAGGTTCGAGACCCAGTACTTC
>TRBV5-4|.|TRBJ1-1|TRBD1
CASSAGTGELNTEAFF
TGTGCCAGCAGCGCCGGGACAGGGGAACTGAACACTGAAGCTTTCTTT
>TRBV5-1|.|TRBJ2-7|TRBD2
CASREREVDEQYF
TGCGCCAGCAGAGAGCGGGAGGTAGACGAGCAGTACTTC
>TRBV7-9|few|TRBJ2-7|.
CASSTQQGNEQYF
TGTGCCAGCAGCACCCAACAGGGCAACGAGCAGTACTTC
>TRBV28|.|TRBJ1-5|.
CASSLGHPNQPQHF
TGTGCCAGCAGTTTGGGACACCCAAATCAGCCCCAGCATTTT
>TRBV7-2|few|TRBJ1-5|.
CASSKTQGGQPQHF
TGTGCCAGCAGCAAAACCCAGGGTGGACAGCCCCAGCATTTT
>TRBV11-2|few|TRBJ2-7|TRBD1
CASSLVFGTGEGEQYF
TGTGCCAGCAGCTTAGTGTTCGGGACAGGGGAAGGGGAGCAGTACTTC
>TRBV5-4|.|TRBJ2-5|TRBD2
CASTPAGGPETQYF
TGTGCCAGCACCCCAGCGGGGGGGCCGGAGACCCAGTACTTC
>TRBV27|.|TRBJ2-7|.
CASSPTARDYEQYF
TGTGCCAGCAGTCCCACCGCGCGGGACTACGAGCAGTACTTC
>TRBV7-2|.|TRBJ2-1|TRBD2
CASSLTAGMYNEQFF
TGTGCCAGCAGCTTAACAGCGGGGATGTACAATGAGCAGTTCTTC
>TRBV5-6|.|TRBJ2-1|TRBD1
CASSSRGSSYNEQFF
TGTGCCAGCAGCTCCAGGGGGAGCTCCTACAATGAGCAGTTCTTC
>TRBV6-6|.|TRBJ1-6|TRBD1
CASSTSGTGYLSPLHF
TGTGCCAGCAGTACTTCCGGGACAGGGTATCTTTCACCCCTCCACTTT
>TRBV5-4|.|TRBJ2-3|.
CASSLVGTSTDTQYF
TGTGCCAGCAGCTTGGTCGGGACTAGCACAGATACGCAGTATTTT
>TRBV4-3|few|TRBJ1-2|TRBD1
CASSQDPGQGDYGYTF
TGCGCCAGCAGCCAAGATCCGGGACAGGGAGACTATGGCTACACCTTC
>TRBV5-1|.|TRBJ2-3|.
CASSLRVRITDTQYF
TGCGCCAGCAGCTTGCGGGTTAGGATCACAGATACGCAGTATTTT
>TRBV27|.|TRBJ2-1|TRBD2
CASRLLALSSYNEQFF
TGTGCCAGCAGACTACTAGCGTTGAGCTCCTACAATGAGCAGTTCTTC
>TRBV4-3|.|TRBJ1-1|.
CASSQEGGANTEAFF
TGCGCCAGCAGCCAAGAGGGAGGGGCTAACACTGAAGCTTTCTTT
>TRBV4-3|few|TRBJ2-3|TRBD2
CASSQDGREITDTQYF
TGCGCCAGCAGCCAAGATGGGCGGGAGATTACAGATACGCAGTATTTT
>TRBV10-3|few|TRBJ2-7|.
CAVTGLENYEQYF
TGTGCCGTCACGGGACTGGAGAACTACGAGCAGTACTTC
>TRBV5-1|.|TRBJ2-5|TRBD2
CASSPSSGRGLETQYF
TGCGCCAGCAGCCCGTCTAGCGGGAGGGGGTTAGAGACCCAGTACTTC
>TRBV28|few|TRBJ2-1|TRBD2
CASSIPGLAGVDEQFF
TGTGCCAGCAGTATCCCGGGACTAGCGGGAGTCGATGAGCAGTTCTTC
>TRBV28|.|TRBJ2-1|TRBD2
CASSSPIVGTSGWSNEQFF
TGTGCCAGCAGTTCACCTATCGTCGGGACTAGCGGGTGGAGCAATGAGCAGTTCTTC
>TRBV7-8|few|TRBJ2-7|.
CASGSTATYEQYF
TGTGCCAGCGGCTCGACAGCCACCTACGAGCAGTACTTC
>TRBV28|.|TRBJ2-7|TRBD2
CASSPPGLARHEQYF
TGTGCCAGCAGTCCACCGGGACTAGCTCGTCACGAGCAGTACTTC
>TRBV29-1|.|TRBJ2-3|TRBD2
CSVLEREMRDTQYF
TGCAGCGTTTTAGAGCGGGAGATGAGGGATACGCAGTATTTT
>TRBV25-1|few|TRBJ1-4|TRBD1
CASSVLNSGTEAEKLFF
TGTGCCAGCAGTGTCCTCAACTCGGGGACAGAGGCGGAAAAACTGTTTTTT
>TRBV2|few|TRBJ1-2|.
CASSPNSRVYGYTF
TGTGCCAGCAGCCCCAACAGCCGAGTCTATGGCTACACCTTC
>TRBV4-3|few|TRBJ2-7|TRBD2
CASSQDRTSFYEQYF
TGCGCCAGCAGCCAAGATCGGACTAGCTTCTACGAGCAGTACTTC
>TRBV7-7|.|TRBJ2-5|.
CASSLAGGRETQYF
TGTGCCAGCAGCTTAGCCGGGGGTAGGGAGACCCAGTACTTC
>TRBV7-8|few|TRBJ2-5|TRBD2
CASSSPTSGKETQYF
TGTGCCAGCAGTTCCCCGACTAGCGGGAAAGAGACCCAGTACTTC
>TRBV25-1|few|TRBJ2-2|.
CASKGEGLVGGELFF
TGTGCCAGCAAGGGGGAGGGCTTAGTTGGCGGGGAGCTGTTTTTT
>TRBV19|.|TRBJ2-1|.
CASTRGLEQFF
TGTGCCAGTACAAGGGGCCTGGAGCAGTTCTTC
>TRBV14|few|TRBJ2-7|TRBD2
CASSPSGYEQYF
TGTGCCAGCAGCCCTAGCGGCTACGAGCAGTACTTC
>TRBV11-3|few|TRBJ2-7|TRBD2
CASSSGTDYEQYF
TGTGCCAGCAGCAGCGGGACGGATTACGAGCAGTACTTC
>TRBV27|few|TRBJ2-3|.
CASSLSIAATDTQYF
TGTGCCAGCAGTTTATCGATAGCGGCCACAGATACGCAGTATTTT
>TRBV5-6|few|TRBJ1-1|.
CASSLDPGPDSEAFF
TGTGCCAGCAGCTTGGATCCAGGACCGGACTCTGAAGCTTTCTTT
>TRBV29-1|.|TRBJ2-2|.
CSGSLGAPTGELFF
TGCAGCGGGTCGTTGGGGGCGCCAACCGGGGAGCTGTTTTTT
>TRBV7-2|few|TRBJ2-5|TRBD1
CASRGTGGQETQYF
TGTGCCAGCAGGGGGACAGGGGGCCAAGAGACCCAGTACTTC
>TRBV5-1|.|TRBJ2-1|TRBD2
CASSQLSSGSDEQFF
TGCGCCAGCAGCCAATTATCTAGCGGGAGCGATGAGCAGTTCTTC
>TRBV9|.|TRBJ2-1|.
CASSVSAASSYNEQFF
TGTGCCAGCAGCGTTTCGGCGGCCAGCTCCTACAATGAGCAGTTCTTC
>TRBV30|few|TRBJ1-2|.
CAWSPRIIYGYTF
TGTGCCTGGAGTCCGAGAATAATCTATGGCTACACCTTC
>TRBV7-2|.|TRBJ2-3|TRBD2
CASSTASGSTDTQYF
TGTGCCAGCAGCACGGCTAGCGGTAGCACAGATACGCAGTATTTT
>TRBV7-2|.|TRBJ2-3|TRBD1
CASSTPGGSTDTQYF
TGTGCCAGCAGCACTCCAGGGGGCTCCACAGATACGCAGTATTTT
>TRBV7-2|few|TRBJ2-7|TRBD1
CASTGDRSYEQYF
TGTGCCAGCACCGGGGACAGATCCTACGAGCAGTACTTC
>TRBV7-9|.|TRBJ2-7|.
CASSLVSYEQYF
TGTGCCAGCAGCTTAGTTTCATACGAGCAGTACTTC
>TRBV15|.|TRBJ2-2|.
CATRPGTINTGELFF
TGTGCCACCAGGCCCGGGACAATAAACACCGGGGAGCTGTTTTTT
>TRBV18|few|TRBJ2-6|TRBD2
CASSPLMTSGPPGANVLTF
TGTGCCAGCTCACCACTAATGACTAGCGGGCCCCCTGGGGCCAACGTCCTGACTTTC